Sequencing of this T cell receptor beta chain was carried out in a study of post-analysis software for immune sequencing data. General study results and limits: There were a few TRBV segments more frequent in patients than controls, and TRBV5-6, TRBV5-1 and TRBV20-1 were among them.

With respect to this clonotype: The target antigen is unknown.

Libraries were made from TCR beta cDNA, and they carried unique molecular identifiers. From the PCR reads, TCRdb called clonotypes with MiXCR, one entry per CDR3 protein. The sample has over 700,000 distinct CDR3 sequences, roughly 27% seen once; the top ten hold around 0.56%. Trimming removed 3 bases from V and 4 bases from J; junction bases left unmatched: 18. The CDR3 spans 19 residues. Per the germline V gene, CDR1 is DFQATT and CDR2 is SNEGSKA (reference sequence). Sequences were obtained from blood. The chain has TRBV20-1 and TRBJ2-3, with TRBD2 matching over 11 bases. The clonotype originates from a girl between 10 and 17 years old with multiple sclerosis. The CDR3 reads CSARPQLAGAQFPADTQYF. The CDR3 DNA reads TGCAGTGCTAGGCCCCAACTAGCGGGGGCCCAATTTCCGGCAGATACGCAGTATTTT.